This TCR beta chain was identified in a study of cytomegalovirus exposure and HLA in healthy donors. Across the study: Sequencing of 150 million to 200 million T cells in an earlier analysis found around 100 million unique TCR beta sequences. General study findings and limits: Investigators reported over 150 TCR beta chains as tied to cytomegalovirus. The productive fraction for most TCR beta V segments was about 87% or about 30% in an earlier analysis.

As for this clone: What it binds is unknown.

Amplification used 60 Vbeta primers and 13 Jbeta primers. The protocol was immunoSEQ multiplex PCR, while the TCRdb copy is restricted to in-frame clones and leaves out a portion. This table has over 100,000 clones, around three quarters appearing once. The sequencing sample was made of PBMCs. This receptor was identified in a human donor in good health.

The chain's CDR3 is CASSLSGSITTNEKLFF. CDR3 coding DNA: TGCGCCAGCAGCCTTTCAGGATCAATTACAACTAATGAAAAACTGTTTTTT. The chain couples TRBV5-1 to TRBJ1-4; D ambiguous. This CDR3 is built from 17 residues. The germline CDR1 and CDR2 sequences are SGHRS and YFSETQ. V was cut by 4 bases and J by 0 bases, with 16 bases left in between.